This T cell receptor beta chain was observed in a study of cytomegalovirus exposure and HLA in healthy donors. General study findings and limits: Reports described diagnosis of cytomegalovirus status by the classifier as highly specific and sensitive. Researchers catalogued around 150 TCR beta chains as cytomegalovirus-associated.

Method: immunoSEQ multiplex PCR; TCRdb's copy keeps in-frame clones and lacks some. Of fewer than 90,000 clones listed, 90% to 96% are singletons. Note on this clone: Its antigen is still unknown.

The CDR3 has 13 residues. The germline gives CDR1 GTSNPN, CDR2 SVGIG (reference sequence). V was trimmed by 1 base and J by 2 bases, leaving 6 bases between them. This TCR was recovered from a man between 18 and 29 years old in good health and CMV-seropositive. The sequenced material came from PBMCs. The chain carries TRBV30 and TRBJ1-3, with D possibly being TRBD1 (5 bases). CDR3 amino acids: CAWSEGTGNTIYF. CDR3 sequence (DNA): TGTGCCTGGAGTGAGGGGACTGGAAACACCATATATTTT.